A single sample is the source of the 12 T cell receptor beta chains below, sequenced in a study of T-cell reconstitution after alpha-beta-depleted transplantation in children. The TCRbeta library was prepared with unique molecular identifiers. MiXCR, applied by TCRdb to the PCR reads, yields one record per CDR3 protein. The sample contains 400,000 to 550,000 distinct CDR3 sequences, more than 9% of which appear only once. The source material was PBMCs, sampled before TCRalphabeta/CD19-depleted stem cell transplant. The receptor source for this set is a child between 2 and 9 years old with inherited bone marrow failure, due to receive a stem cell transplant.

As regards this clonotype: It may be a read error: a sequence one base away is much more abundant. J is TRBJ2-2 and V is TRBV4-3; TRBD2 is a possible D gene (5 bases). This CDR3 has 13 residues. V gave up 3 bases and J gave up 7 bases, with 9 bases separating them. Per germline, CDR1 LGHNA and CDR2 YSLEER. CDR3 sequence (DNA): TGCGCCAGCAGCCATGGACTGCACGGGGAGCTGTTTTTT. Translated: CASSHGLHGELFF.

This clonotype showed up many times. The chain uses TRBV27 and TRBJ2-7; 7 positions agree with TRBD1. The CDR3 runs to 15 residues. The germline gives CDR1 MNHEY, CDR2 SMNVEV (reference sequence). The trim removed 5 bases at V and 6 bases at J, leaving 13 bases unmatched. DNA for the CDR3: TGTGCCAGCAGTCCGACAGACAGGGCTGCCGGCGAGCAGTACTTC. Protein product: CASSPTDRAAGEQYF.

The V and J genes are TRBV27 and TRBJ2-1; 13 bases are shared with TRBD2. Per germline, CDR1 MNHEY and CDR2 SMNVEV (reference sequence). Losses at the gene ends were 5 bases for V and 5 bases for J; bases not matched to a gene: 3. CDR3 size: 15 residues. The CDR3 spells CASSVGTSGNNEQFF. The CDR3 DNA reads TGTGCCAGCAGTGTCGGGACTAGCGGGAACAATGAGCAGTTCTTC.

This clonotype has at least ten counts. The chain combines TRBV2 with TRBJ2-1; 14 bases map to TRBD2. Per germline, CDR1 SNHLY and CDR2 FYNNEI. The CDR3 has 15 residues. J lost 9 bases, V lost 6 bases, and 7 bases had no gene match. The CDR3 loop is CASSATSGRAGEQFF. CDR3 DNA sequence: TGTGCCAGCAGCGCGACTAGCGGGAGGGCCGGTGAGCAGTTCTTC.

This clonotype was recorded many times. The chain is built from TRBV5-1 and TRBJ2-1; D perhaps matches TRBD2 (6 bases). CDR3 length: 13 residues. Trimming pared 4 bases from V and 8 bases from J, leaving 13 bases between. Germline V gene sequence: CDR1 SGHRS, CDR2 YFSETQ. This CDR3 is CASSEMGLHEQFF. Here the CDR3 DNA reads TGCGCCAGCAGCGAAATGGGACTCCATGAGCAGTTCTTC.

This clonotype showed up many times. The rearrangement uses TRBV5-1 and TRBJ2-7, with D possibly matching TRBD2 (6 bases). The CDR3 runs 15 residues. Per germline, CDR1 SGHRS and CDR2 YFSETQ. V was pared by 0 bases and J by 0 bases, with 10 bases between. The CDR3 spells CASSLAWGDSYEQYF. The CDR3 DNA reads TGCGCCAGCAGCTTGGCCTGGGGGGACTCCTACGAGCAGTACTTC.

This clonotype was counted many times. The chain joins TRBV20-1 to TRBJ1-1, with D possibly TRBD1 on 6 matching bases. The germline V gene has CDR1 DFQATT and CDR2 SNEGSKA (reference sequence). V lost 3 bases and J 7 bases, leaving 21 bases between the germline ends. The CDR3 runs to 15 residues. CDR3 in amino acids: CSASDIFGGANEAFF. In nucleotides, the CDR3 is TGCAGTGCTAGTGATATTTTTGGGGGGGCTAATGAAGCTTTCTTT.

This clonotype showed up many times. The chain recombines TRBV9 with TRBJ2-1; 10 bases match TRBD2. The V and J ends lost 0 bases and 8 bases, in that order; junction bases with no gene match: 11. Germline V gene lookup returns CDR1 SGDLS and CDR2 YYNGEE. The length of the CDR3 is 17 residues. Here the CDR3 reads CASSVVGGLASFDEQFF. Here the CDR3 DNA reads TGTGCCAGCAGCGTAGTGGGGGGACTAGCGTCGTTTGATGAGCAGTTCTTC.

This clonotype has a count of ten or more. The V and J genes are TRBV28 and TRBJ2-1; 8 bases match TRBD2. The CDR3 has 17 amino acids. Germline CDR1 is MDHEN and CDR2 is SYDVKM. The V gene end was trimmed by 2 bases and the J gene end by 7 bases; junction bases not matched to a gene: 13. In nucleotides, the CDR3 is TGTGCCAGCAGTTTAATACTAGCGGCCACCCCGGAGAATGAGCAGTTCTTC. It specifies CASSLILAATPENEQFF. Using reference TRBV28 and TRBJ2-1 for the parts outside the CDR3, the full variable domain is DVKVTQSSRYLVKRTGEKVFLECVQDMDHENMFWYRQDPGLGLRLIYFSYDVKMKEKGDIPEGYSVSREKKERFSLILESASTNQTSMYLCASSLILAATPENEQFFGPGTRLTVL.

The V gene is TRBV20-1, the J gene TRBJ2-3; possibly TRBD1 for D (6 bases). This CDR3 is 16 amino acids long. Trimming took off 5 bases at V and 4 bases at J, with 22 bases between the two ends. Germline values: CDR1 DFQATT, CDR2 SNEGSKA (reference sequence). CDR3 nucleotides: TGCAGTGCTCCCAACCGGGACACCCTGAGCTCAGATACGCAGTATTTT. This translates into CSAPNRDTLSSDTQYF.

This clonotype appeared a few times. This chain connects TRBV27 to TRBJ2-1, with D perhaps assigned TRBD1 or TRBD2 (5 bases each). Looked up from germline, CDR1 is MNHEY and CDR2 is SMNVEV (reference sequence). V lost 6 bases, J lost 4 bases, and 10 bases lay in between. This CDR3 spans 13 amino acids. The CDR3 sequence is CASRRDGYNEQFF. As DNA, the CDR3 is TGTGCCAGCAGACGGGACGGTTACAATGAGCAGTTCTTC.

The sample holds many counts of this clonotype. The chain links TRBV30 to TRBJ2-1, with TRBD2 matching 11 bases. The CDR3 totals 13 residues. CDR1 and CDR2 (germline): GTSNPN, SVGIG (reference sequence). DNA for the CDR3: TGTGCTCTAGCGGGAGGCGCCTACAATGAGCAGTTCTTC. This gives the protein CALAGGAYNEQFF.